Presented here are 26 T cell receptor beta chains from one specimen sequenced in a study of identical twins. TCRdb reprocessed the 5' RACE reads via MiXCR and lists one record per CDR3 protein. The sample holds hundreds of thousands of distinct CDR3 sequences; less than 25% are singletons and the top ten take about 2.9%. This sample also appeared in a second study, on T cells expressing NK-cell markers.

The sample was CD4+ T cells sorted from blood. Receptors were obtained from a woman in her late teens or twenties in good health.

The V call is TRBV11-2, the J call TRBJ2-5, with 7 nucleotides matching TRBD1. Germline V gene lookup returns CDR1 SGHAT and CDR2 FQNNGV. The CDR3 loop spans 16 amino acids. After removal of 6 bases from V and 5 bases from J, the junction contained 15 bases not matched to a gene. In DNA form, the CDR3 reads TGTGCCAGCAGTCTTGAGGCCGGGACAGACCGTGAGACCCAGTACTTC. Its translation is CASSLEAGTDRETQYF.

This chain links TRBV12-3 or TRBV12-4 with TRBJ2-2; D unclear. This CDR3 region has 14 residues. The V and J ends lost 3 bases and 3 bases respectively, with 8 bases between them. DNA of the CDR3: TGTGCCAGCAGTTTGGCACTATACACCGGGGAGCTGTTTTTT. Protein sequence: CASSLALYTGELFF.

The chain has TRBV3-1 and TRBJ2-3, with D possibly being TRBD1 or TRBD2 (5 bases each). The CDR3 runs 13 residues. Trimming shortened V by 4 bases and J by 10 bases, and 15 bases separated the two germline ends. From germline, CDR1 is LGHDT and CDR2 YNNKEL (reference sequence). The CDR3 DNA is TGTGCCAGCAGCCCGGGGCGCACCGGGTCGCAGTATTTT. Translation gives CASSPGRTGSQYF.

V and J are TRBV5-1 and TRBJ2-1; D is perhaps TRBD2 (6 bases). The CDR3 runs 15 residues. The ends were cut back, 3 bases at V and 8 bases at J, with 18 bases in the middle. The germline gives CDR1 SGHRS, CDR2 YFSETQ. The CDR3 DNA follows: TGCGCCAGCAGCTCGACGACGCACGGGAGTTATGAGCAGTTCTTC. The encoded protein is CASSSTTHGSYEQFF.

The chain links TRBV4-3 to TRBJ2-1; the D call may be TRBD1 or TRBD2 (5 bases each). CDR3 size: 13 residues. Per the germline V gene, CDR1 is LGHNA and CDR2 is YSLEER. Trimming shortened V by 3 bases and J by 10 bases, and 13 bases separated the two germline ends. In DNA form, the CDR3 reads TGCGCCAGCAGCCAGGACCGGGACGCAGAGCAGTTCTTC. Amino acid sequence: CASSQDRDAEQFF.

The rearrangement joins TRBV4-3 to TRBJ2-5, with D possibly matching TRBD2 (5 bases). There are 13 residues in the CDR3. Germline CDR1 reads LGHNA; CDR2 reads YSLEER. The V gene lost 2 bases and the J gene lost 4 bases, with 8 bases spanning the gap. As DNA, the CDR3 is TGCGCCAGCAGCCAAAGAGAGGGAGAGACCCAGTACTTC. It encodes CASSQREGETQYF.

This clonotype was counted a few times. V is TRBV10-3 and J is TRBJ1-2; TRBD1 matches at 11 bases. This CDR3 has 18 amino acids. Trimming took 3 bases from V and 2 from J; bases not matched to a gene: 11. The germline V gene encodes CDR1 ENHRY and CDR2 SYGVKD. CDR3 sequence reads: CAISEIGDRGSGNYGYTF. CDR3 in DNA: TGTGCCATCAGTGAAATTGGGGACAGGGGGTCAGGAAACTATGGCTACACCTTC.

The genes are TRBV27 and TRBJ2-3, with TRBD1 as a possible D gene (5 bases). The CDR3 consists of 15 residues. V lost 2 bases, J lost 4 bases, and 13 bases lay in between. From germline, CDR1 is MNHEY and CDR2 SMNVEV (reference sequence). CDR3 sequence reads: CASSLGQGKADTQYF. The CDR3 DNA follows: TGTGCCAGCAGTTTAGGTCAGGGAAAAGCAGATACGCAGTATTTT.

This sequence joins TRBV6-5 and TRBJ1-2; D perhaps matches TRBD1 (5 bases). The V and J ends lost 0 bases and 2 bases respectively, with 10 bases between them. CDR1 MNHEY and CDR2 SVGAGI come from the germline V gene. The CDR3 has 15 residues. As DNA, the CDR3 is TGTGCCAGCAGTTACTCGTCACGGGGGAACTATGGCTACACCTTC. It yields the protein CASSYSSRGNYGYTF.

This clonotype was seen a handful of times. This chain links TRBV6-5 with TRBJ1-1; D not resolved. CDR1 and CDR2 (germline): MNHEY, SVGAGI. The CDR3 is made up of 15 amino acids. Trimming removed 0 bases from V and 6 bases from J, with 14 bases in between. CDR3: CASSYSRRPEAEAFF. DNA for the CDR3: TGTGCCAGCAGTTACTCGAGGAGACCGGAGGCTGAAGCTTTCTTT.

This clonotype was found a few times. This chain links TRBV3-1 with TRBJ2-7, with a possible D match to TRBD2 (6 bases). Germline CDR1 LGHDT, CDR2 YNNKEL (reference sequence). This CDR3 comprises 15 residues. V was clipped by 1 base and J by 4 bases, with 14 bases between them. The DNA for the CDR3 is TGTGCCAGCAGCCAAGTCCCCGGGGGTGAGTACGAGCAGTACTTC. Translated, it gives CASSQVPGGEYEQYF.

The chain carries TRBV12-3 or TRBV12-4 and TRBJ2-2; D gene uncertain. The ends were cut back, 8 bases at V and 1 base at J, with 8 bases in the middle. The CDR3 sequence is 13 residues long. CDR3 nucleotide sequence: TGTGCCAGCGAACACCAGAACACCGGGGAGCTGTTTTTT. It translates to CASEHQNTGELFF.

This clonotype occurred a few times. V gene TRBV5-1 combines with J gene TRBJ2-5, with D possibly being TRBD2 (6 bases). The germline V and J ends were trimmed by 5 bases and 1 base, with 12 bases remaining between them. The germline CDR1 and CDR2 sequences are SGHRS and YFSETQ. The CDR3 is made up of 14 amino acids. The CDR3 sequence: CASSWGDSQETQYF. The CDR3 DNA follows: TGCGCCAGCAGTTGGGGGGATAGCCAAGAGACCCAGTACTTC.

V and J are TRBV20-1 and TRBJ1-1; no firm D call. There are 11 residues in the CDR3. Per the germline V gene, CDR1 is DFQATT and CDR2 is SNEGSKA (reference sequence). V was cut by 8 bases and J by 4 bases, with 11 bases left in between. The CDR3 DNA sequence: TGCAGTCACTGGGTGGGCACTGAAGCTTTCTTT. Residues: CSHWVGTEAFF.

CDR3 bases: TGTGCCAGCAGCCTGAACTATCAGCCCCAGCATTTT. This encodes CASSLNYQPQHF. V usage is TRBV12-3 or TRBV12-4 and J usage is TRBJ1-5; D gene unclear. Trimming took off 6 bases at V and 5 bases at J, with 8 bases between the two ends. The CDR3 runs to 12 residues.

CDR3: CASGSLETQYF. CDR3 nucleotide sequence: TGTGCTAGTGGTTCCTTAGAGACCCAGTACTTC. The chain couples TRBV12-5 to TRBJ2-5; D unclear. CDR1 is LGHNT and CDR2 is FRNRAP in the germline V gene. The CDR3 sequence is 11 residues long. Trimming shortened V by 4 bases and J by 4 bases, and 4 bases separated the two germline ends.

For the CDR3, the DNA is TGCAGTGCTAGAGGTTCAGGGGGCCCAGATACGCAGTATTTT. Translated: CSARGSGGPDTQYF. V and J are TRBV20-1 and TRBJ2-3, with 8 bases identical to TRBD1. The CDR3 extends over 14 amino acids. Trimming took 1 base from V and 4 from J; bases not matched to a gene: 4. Looked up from germline, CDR1 is DFQATT and CDR2 is SNEGSKA (reference sequence).

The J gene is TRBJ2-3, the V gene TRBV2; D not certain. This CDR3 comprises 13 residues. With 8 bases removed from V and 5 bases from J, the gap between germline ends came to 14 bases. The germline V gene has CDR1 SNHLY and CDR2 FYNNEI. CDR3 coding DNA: TGTGCCAGCTCCGTGGAGAGTGAAGATACGCAGTATTTT. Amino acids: CASSVESEDTQYF.

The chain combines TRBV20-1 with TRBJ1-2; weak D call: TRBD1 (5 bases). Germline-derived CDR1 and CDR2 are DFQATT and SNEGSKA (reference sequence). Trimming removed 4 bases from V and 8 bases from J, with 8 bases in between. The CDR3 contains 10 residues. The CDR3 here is CSAKQEGYTF. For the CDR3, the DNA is TGCAGTGCTAAACAGGAGGGCTACACCTTC.

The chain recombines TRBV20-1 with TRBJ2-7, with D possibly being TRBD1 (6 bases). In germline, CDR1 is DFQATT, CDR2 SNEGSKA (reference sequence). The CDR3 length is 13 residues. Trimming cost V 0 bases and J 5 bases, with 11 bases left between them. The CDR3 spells CSARDGTFHEQYF. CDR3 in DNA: TGCAGTGCTAGAGATGGGACATTCCACGAGCAGTACTTC.

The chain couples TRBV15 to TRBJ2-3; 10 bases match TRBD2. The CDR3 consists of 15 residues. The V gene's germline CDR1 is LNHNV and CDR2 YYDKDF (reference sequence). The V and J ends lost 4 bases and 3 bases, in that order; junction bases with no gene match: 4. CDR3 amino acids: CATSTLAGVTDTQYF. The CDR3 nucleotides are TGTGCCACCAGCACTCTAGCGGGAGTAACAGATACGCAGTATTTT. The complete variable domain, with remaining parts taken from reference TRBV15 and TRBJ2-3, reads DAMVIQNPRYQVTQFGKPVTLSCSQTLNHNVMYWYQQKSSQAPKLLFHYYDKDFNNEADTPDNFQSRRPNTSFCFLDIRSPGLGDTAMYLCATSTLAGVTDTQYFGPGTRLTVL.

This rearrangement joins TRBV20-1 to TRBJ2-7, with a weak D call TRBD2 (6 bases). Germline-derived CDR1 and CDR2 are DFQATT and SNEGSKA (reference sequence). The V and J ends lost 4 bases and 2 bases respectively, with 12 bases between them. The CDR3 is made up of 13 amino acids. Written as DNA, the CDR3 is TGCAGTGCTACATTGACTAGAACCTACGAGCAGTACTTC. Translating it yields CSATLTRTYEQYF.

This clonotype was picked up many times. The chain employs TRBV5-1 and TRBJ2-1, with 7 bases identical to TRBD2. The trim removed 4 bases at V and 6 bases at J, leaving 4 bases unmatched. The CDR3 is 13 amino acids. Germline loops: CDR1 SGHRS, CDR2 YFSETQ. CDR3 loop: CASSRGTTNEQFF. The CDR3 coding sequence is TGCGCCAGCAGCCGTGGGACTACCAATGAGCAGTTCTTC.

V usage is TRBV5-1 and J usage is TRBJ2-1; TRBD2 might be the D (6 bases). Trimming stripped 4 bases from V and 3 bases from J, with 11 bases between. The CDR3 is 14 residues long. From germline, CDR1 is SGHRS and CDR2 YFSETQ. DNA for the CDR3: TGCGCCAGCAGCGGGGGGTCCGTCTACAATGAGCAGTTCTTC. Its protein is CASSGGSVYNEQFF.

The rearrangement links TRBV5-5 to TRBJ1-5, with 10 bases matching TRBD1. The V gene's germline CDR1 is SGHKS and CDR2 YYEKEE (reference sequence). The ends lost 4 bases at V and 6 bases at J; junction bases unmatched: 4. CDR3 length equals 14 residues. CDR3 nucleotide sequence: TGTGCCAGCAGCGCTGGACAGGGGGGTCAGCCCCAGCATTTT. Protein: CASSAGQGGQPQHF.

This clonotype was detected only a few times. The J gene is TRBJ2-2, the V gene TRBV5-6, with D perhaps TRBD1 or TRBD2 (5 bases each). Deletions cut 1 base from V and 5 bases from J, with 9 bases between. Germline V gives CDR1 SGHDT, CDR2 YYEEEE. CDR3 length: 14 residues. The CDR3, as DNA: TGTGCCAGCAGCTTGCTGGGGGATACCGGGGAGCTGTTTTTT. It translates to CASSLLGDTGELFF.